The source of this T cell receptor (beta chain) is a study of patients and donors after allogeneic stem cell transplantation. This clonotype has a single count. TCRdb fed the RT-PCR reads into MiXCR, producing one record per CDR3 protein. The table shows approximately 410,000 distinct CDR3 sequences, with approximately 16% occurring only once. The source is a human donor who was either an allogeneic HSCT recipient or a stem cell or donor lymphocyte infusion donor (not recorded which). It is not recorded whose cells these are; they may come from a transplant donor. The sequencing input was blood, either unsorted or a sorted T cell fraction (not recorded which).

CDR3 sequence: CASSLGDYTYEQYF. The CDR3, as DNA: TGCGCCAGCAGCTTGGGGGACTACACCTACGAGCAGTACTTC. J is TRBJ2-7 and V is TRBV5-1, with 7 bases lining up with TRBD2. This CDR3 has 14 residues. Trimming at V came to 0 bases and at J to 2 bases, leaving 2 bases not matched to a gene. Germline CDR1 SGHRS, CDR2 YFSETQ.